This T cell receptor beta chain was captured in a study of T cells in localized non-small cell lung cancer. Study findings and constraints: The greatest T cell clonality was found in uninvolved adjacent lung (higher than in tumor). Appearance in adjacent lung was seen for a median about 60 of the top 100 tumor clones. With higher T cell density in blood came longer overall survival.

Trimming left V 3 bases short and J 0 bases short, with 14 bases between. This CDR3 comprises 17 residues. CDR1 and CDR2 (germline): MDHEN, SYDVKM. Regarding this clone: Its specificity is unknown.

The data were produced by immunoSEQ multiplex PCR, yet TCRdb's version contains in-frame clones alone and is incomplete. The sample lists around 53,000 clones; around 81% were seen once. Here the sequenced sample was PBMCs, taken before any cancer treatment. The gene calls are TRBV28 and TRBJ1-4; perhaps TRBD1 as D (6 bases). The clonotype was recovered from a woman aged 35 to 70 with stage II lung adenocarcinoma. The CDR3 DNA reads as TGTGCCAGCAGTTTGGACAGTGCCGCTTCAACTAATGAAAAACTGTTTTTT. Translating gives CASSLDSAASTNEKLFF.